The 10 T cell receptor beta chains below all came from one sample that was sequenced in a study of shared clonotypes between healthy human individuals. The assay was immunoSEQ multiplex PCR, and TCRdb's table has in-frame clones only and misses some. The sample consists of around 370,000 clones, about 97% of them appearing once. The sequenced sample was memory CD8+ T cells sorted from blood. Subset here: CD45RO+ cells pooled with CCR7-negative TemRA cells. The receptors shown here come from a man aged 30 to 39 in good health.

J is TRBJ1-1 and V is TRBV29-1; D possibly corresponds to TRBD1 (6 bases). Trimming took 3 bases from V and 3 from J, leaving 17 bases between them. The CDR3 loop spans 15 amino acids. Germline V gene data show CDR1 as SQVTM and CDR2 as ANQGSEA. This CDR3 reads CSVEGFGTRYTEAFF. The CDR3 DNA sequence: TGCAGCGTTGAGGGGTTCGGGACAAGATACACTGAAGCTTTCTTT.

This sequence joins TRBV29-1 and TRBJ2-7; 7 bases map to TRBD1. V was pared by 7 bases and J by 2 bases, with 8 bases of the junction left unmatched. CDR1 is SQVTM, CDR2 ANQGSEA, per germline. The CDR3 is made up of 13 amino acids. In DNA, the CDR3 is TGCAGCGCCGAATCGGACAGGACCTACGAGCAGTACTTC. Amino acids: CSAESDRTYEQYF.

The chain joins TRBV29-1 to TRBJ2-7; D not resolved. This CDR3 has 12 residues. Germline V CDR1 and CDR2: SQVTM, ANQGSEA. Deletions cut 2 bases from V and 12 bases from J, with 17 bases between. CDR3 sequence (DNA): TGCAGCGTTGAATTGGGTTTGTGGCGGCGGTACTTC. Its translation is CSVELGLWRRYF.

This clone was seen once. J is TRBJ1-6 and V is TRBV2; the D gene is possibly TRBD1 (6 bases). Deletions cut 4 bases from V and 7 bases from J, with 14 bases between. Germline V lookup: CDR1 SNHLY, CDR2 FYNNEI. The CDR3 runs to 15 residues. The chain's CDR3 is CASSGRDIRNSPLHF. CDR3 in DNA: TGTGCCAGCAGTGGGCGGGACATTCGGAATTCACCCCTCCACTTT.

CDR3 protein: CASSQDPIPLFTGELFF. The CDR3 bases are TGTGCCAGCAGCCAAGATCCGATCCCCCTCTTCACCGGGGAGCTGTTTTTT. The chain recombines TRBV4-2 with TRBJ2-2; D is ambiguous. This CDR3 is built from 17 residues. The V gene's germline CDR1 is LGHNA and CDR2 YNFKEQ. Trimming pared 0 bases from V and 4 bases from J, leaving 15 bases between.

The rearrangement links TRBV6-5 to TRBJ1-6; TRBD1 matches 8 bases. V shed 4 bases and J 10 bases; nucleotides not matched to a gene: 12. This CDR3 is built from 16 residues. CDR1 and CDR2 from the germline V gene are MNHEY and SVGAGI. The CDR3 protein is CASSSRPDRAGSPLHF. The CDR3 DNA is TGTGCCAGCAGTTCCCGCCCGGACAGGGCGGGCTCACCCCTCCACTTT.

The chain is built from TRBV28 and TRBJ2-7, with 7 bases that match TRBD2. This CDR3 contains 12 residues. J gave up 2 bases and V 7 bases, and 2 bases lay outside the gene matches. Germline V gene sequence: CDR1 MDHEN, CDR2 SYDVKM. CDR3 in DNA: TGTGCCAGCACTCGGGGGGCCTACGAGCAGTACTTC. It translates to CASTRGAYEQYF.

The chain uses TRBV5-6 and TRBJ1-3; 7 bases map to TRBD1. The CDR3 runs 15 residues. CDR1 SGHDT and CDR2 YYEEEE come from the germline V gene. The V and J ends lost 1 base and 3 bases, in that order; junction bases with no gene match: 4. DNA of the CDR3: TGTGCCAGCAGCTTGACAGGGGCCCTTGGAAACACCATATATTTT. Amino acids: CASSLTGALGNTIYF.

This chain links TRBV5-5 with TRBJ2-5; D is unclear. The CDR3 covers 14 residues. Germline V CDR1 and CDR2: SGHKS, YYEKEE (reference sequence). V dropped 0 bases and J dropped 2 bases, with 8 bases sitting between them. CDR3 amino acids: CASSLEVGQETQYF. The CDR3 bases are TGTGCCAGCAGCTTGGAGGTGGGACAAGAGACCCAGTACTTC.

V and J are TRBV2 and TRBJ1-5; no clear D. V was shortened by 1 base and J by 4 bases, with 8 bases between the two germline ends. CDR3 size: 14 residues. Germline V CDR1 and CDR2: SNHLY, FYNNEI. The CDR3 DNA reads as TGTGCCAGCAGTGAAGGCGGGAGGAATCAGCCCCAGCATTTT. Its protein is CASSEGGRNQPQHF.